The 11 T cell receptor beta chains given below trace back to one sample, sequenced in a study of OX40 agonist ivuxolimab in advanced cancers. Assay used: immunoSEQ multiplex PCR; TCRdb lists only in-frame clones, some missing. The data show around 58,000 clones, around 89% seen once. Sequenced material: CD4+ or CD8+ T cells sorted from blood, taken in a trial of the OX40 agonist ivuxolimab. The source is an adult with an advanced solid tumor such as melanoma, head and neck, liver or kidney cancer.

The gene calls are TRBV25-1 and TRBJ2-7, with D tentatively TRBD1 (6 bases). CDR3 length: 15 residues. V was pared by 6 bases and J by 6 bases, with 21 bases between. The germline V gene encodes CDR1 MGHDK and CDR2 SYGVNS. The CDR3 DNA reads TGTGCCAGCAGCTCTTATGGGGTCCGAGGGGGCGAGCAGTACTTC. It specifies CASSSYGVRGGEQYF.

The chain carries TRBV5-4 and TRBJ1-1, with D hard to call. Germline CDR1 SGHNT, CDR2 YYREEE (reference sequence). The CDR3 runs to 12 residues. V lost 1 base and J lost 3, with 4 bases in between. This CDR3 is CASSLQDTEAFF. CDR3 coding DNA: TGTGCCAGCAGCTTGCAGGACACTGAAGCTTTCTTT.

V gene TRBV4-1 combines with J gene TRBJ2-1; D is uncertain. Germline loops: CDR1 MGHRA, CDR2 YSYEKL. Trimming took 1 base from V and 3 from J, leaving 7 bases between them. The CDR3 spans 14 residues. This CDR3 is CASSQGGGYNEQFF. The CDR3 DNA reads TGCGCCAGCAGCCAAGGGGGTGGCTACAATGAGCAGTTCTTC.

The chain carries TRBV5-1 and TRBJ1-3; 7 bases line up with TRBD1. J was trimmed by 6 bases and V by 4 bases; bases with no gene match: 7. Germline V gives CDR1 SGHRS, CDR2 YFSETQ. This CDR3 contains 14 residues. The DNA for the CDR3 is TGCGCCAGCAGCCTGACAGGGAATGTAAACACCATATATTTT. Its translation: CASSLTGNVNTIYF.

This chain joins TRBV7-8 and TRBJ2-2, with D uncertain. Trimming left V 2 bases short and J 1 base short, with 5 bases between. CDR1 SGHVS and CDR2 FQNEAQ come from the germline V gene. The CDR3 is 14 residues long. CDR3 bases: TGTGCCAGCAGCTTACTTCAGAACACCGGGGAGCTGTTTTTT. Translation: CASSLLQNTGELFF. The full variable domain, its missing parts supplied by reference TRBV7-8 and TRBJ2-2, is GAGVSQSPRYKVAKRGQDVALRCDPISGHVSLFWYQQALGQGPEFLTYFQNEAQLDKSGLPSDRFFAERPEGSVSTLKIQRTQQEDSAVYLCASSLLQNTGELFFGEGSRLTVL.

The chain recombines TRBV19 with TRBJ2-1, with TRBD2 matching over 7 bases. V trimming: 9 bases; J trimming: 5 bases; junction bases outside the gene matches: 7. The CDR3 extends over 13 amino acids. Germline V lookup: CDR1 LNHDA, CDR2 SQIVND (reference sequence). CDR3 in amino acids: CASVRDYDNEQFF. CDR3 DNA: TGTGCCAGCGTCAGGGACTACGACAATGAGCAGTTCTTC.

The CDR3 DNA is TGTGCCAGTATACAGGGTGTGGCTAATGAAAAACTGTTTTTT. Protein sequence: CASIQGVANEKLFF. The rearrangement links TRBV2 to TRBJ1-4; D possibly corresponds to TRBD1 (6 bases). This CDR3 contains 14 residues. Germline-derived CDR1 and CDR2 are SNHLY and FYNNEI. V lost 9 bases, J lost 3 bases, and 14 bases lay in between.

V usage is TRBV23-1 and J usage is TRBJ2-7; D not certain. TRBV23-1 is identified as an open reading frame with a role that is uncertain. CDR3 length equals 14 residues. V was cut by 3 bases and J by 4 bases, with 13 bases left in between. CDR3 protein: CASSHNTNLYEQYF. CDR3 nucleotide sequence: TGCGCCAGCAGTCATAATACGAACTTGTACGAGCAGTACTTC.

The V gene is TRBV18, the J gene TRBJ2-7; D remains ambiguous. The CDR3 extends over 13 amino acids. CDR1 is KGHSH, CDR2 LQKENI, per germline. The germline V and J ends were trimmed by 3 bases and 2 bases, with 8 bases remaining between them. The CDR3 bases are TGTGCCAGCTCACCCCCCACCACCTACGAGCAGTACTTC. Translation: CASSPPTTYEQYF.

The chain joins TRBV7-2 to TRBJ1-5; 7 bases are shared with TRBD1. The CDR3 is made up of 13 amino acids. Germline CDR1 and CDR2: SGHTA and FQGNSA. V shed 4 bases and J 8 bases; nucleotides not matched to a gene: 5. The CDR3 is CASSSTGVEPQHF. The DNA for the CDR3 is TGTGCCAGCAGCTCCACAGGGGTGGAGCCCCAGCATTTT.

This clone was observed a single time. This chain uses TRBV5-1 with TRBJ2-3; 9 bases are shared with TRBD2. The CDR3 has 16 residues. Germline lookup yields CDR1 SGHRS and CDR2 YFSETQ. V was clipped by 4 bases and J by 2 bases; unmatched bases: 8. The chain's CDR3 is CASSPRVAGATDTQYF. The CDR3 nucleotides are TGCGCCAGCAGCCCCCGGGTAGCGGGGGCCACAGATACGCAGTATTTT.